This T cell receptor (beta chain) emerged from a study of T cell responses to AZD1222 COVID-19 vaccine. Trimming cost V 5 bases and J 4 bases, with 17 bases left between them. Germline loops: CDR1 SGHAT, CDR2 FQDESV (reference sequence). The CDR3 loop spans 16 amino acids. Clones were sequenced by immunoSEQ multiplex PCR, and TCRdb holds only the in-frame ones, with some missing. The top ten clones hold about 6% of a sample with 110,000 to 150,000 clones, about 90% of them seen once. General study points: Repertoires were collected only later (after the peak T cell response had occurred). Mapped onto spike, vaccine-associated CD4 TCRs spanned it and were dominant at 160-218 and 743-854. Elevations in Spike-specific TCR breadth and depth followed administration of two AZD1222 doses.

A remark on this clone: The antigen is unknown.

The chain is built from TRBV11-1 and TRBJ2-2, with TRBD1 as a possible D gene (6 bases). The material sequenced was peripheral blood, taken on day 0 of AZD1222 vaccination. The receptor's source is an adult in good health. The CDR3 reads CASSLFTGMGTGELFF. CDR3 nucleotide sequence: TGTGCCAGCAGCCTATTCACAGGGATGGGCACCGGGGAGCTGTTTTTT.